The clone carrying this T cell receptor beta chain was seen just once. Study processing details: For nucleated cells, counts were estimated from reference gene primer amplification. The assay was immunoSEQ multiplex PCR, and TCRdb's table has in-frame clones only and misses some. The DNA gave D and trimming, while V, J and clone size come from that table. This table has roughly 400,000 clones, over 75% appearing once. This CDR3 spans 15 amino acids. Germline CDR1 LNHDA, CDR2 SQIVND (reference sequence). V lost 3 bases and J 3 bases, leaving 11 bases between the germline ends. The data were taken from a study of blood T cell repertoires in COVID-19. Study context: Acute and convalescent COVID-19 specimens originated in the United States, Italy and Spain.

The receptor's source is a woman under 30 who had been exposed to COVID-19. The genes are TRBV19 and TRBJ2-2, with no clear D. Sequencing was done on a sample of PBMCs or T cells enriched from blood (not recorded which). CDR3 nucleotide sequence: TGTGCCAGTAGTATTTTCTACTACGACACCGGGGAGCTGTTTTTT. It translates to CASSIFYYDTGELFF.